These 20 T cell receptor beta chains originate from one sample sequenced in a study of technical replicates of blood from four donors. Profiling relied on immunoSEQ multiplex PCR, and the TCRdb table lists in-frame clones only, not all of them. This sample has about 85,000 clones, with around 94% found just once. The sample consisted of T cells isolated from PBMCs. The receptors come from a human donor in good health.

This chain connects TRBV10-2 to TRBJ2-5; D is unresolved. The V and J ends lost 8 bases and 3 bases respectively, with 16 bases between them. This CDR3 has 14 amino acids. Germline V gives CDR1 WSHSY, CDR2 SAAADI. The CDR3 bases are TGCGCCAGCCAGACAAGGCAGCCCAAAGAGACCCAGTACTTC. This translates into CASQTRQPKETQYF.

The chain recombines TRBV11-2 with TRBJ2-1, with 11 bases aligning to TRBD2. After removal of 3 bases from V and 7 bases from J, the junction contained 11 bases not matched to a gene. The germline gives CDR1 SGHAT, CDR2 FQNNGV. This CDR3 has 17 amino acids. The CDR3, as DNA: TGTGCCAGCAGCTTCACTAGCGGGAGTATGCGTCGGAATGAGCAGTTCTTC. Protein: CASSFTSGSMRRNEQFF.

This clone has a single count. V usage is TRBV28 and J usage is TRBJ1-3, with a possible D match to TRBD1 (5 bases). The CDR3 is 16 residues long. Trimming cost V 5 bases and J 1 base, with 15 bases left between them. Germline CDR1 is MDHEN and CDR2 is SYDVKM. The CDR3 coding sequence is TGTGCCAGCAGTATTACAGGTTTCGTATCTGGAAACACCATATATTTT. This gives the protein CASSITGFVSGNTIYF.

This chain joins TRBV4-2 and TRBJ1-2; 7 nucleotides agree with TRBD1. Germline V CDR1 and CDR2: LGHNA, YNFKEQ. With 2 bases clipped from V and 10 bases from J, the junction kept 10 bases outside the gene matches. The CDR3 is 14 residues long. This CDR3 reads CASSQKLGGEAYTF. As DNA, the CDR3 is TGTGCCAGCAGCCAAAAATTAGGGGGCGAAGCCTACACCTTC.

The chain carries TRBV23-1 and TRBJ2-2; D call uncertain. TRBV23-1 is treated as an ORF (open reading frame) with a function not yet certain. V shed 9 bases and J shed 3 bases, with 11 bases lying between them. The CDR3 consists of 13 residues. Here the CDR3 reads CASTPSDTGELFF. The CDR3 region has the DNA TGCGCCAGTACACCGAGCGACACCGGGGAGCTGTTTTTT.

The DNA for the CDR3 is TGTGCCAGCAGACAGGGGGTATTAGGGCAGTTCTTC. Its protein product is CASRQGVLGQFF. The chain carries TRBV28 and TRBJ2-1; 8 bases match TRBD1. The CDR3 loop spans 12 amino acids. CDR1 MDHEN and CDR2 SYDVKM come from the germline V gene. V gave up 6 bases and J gave up 12 bases; unmatched junction bases: 7.

This chain joins TRBV7-9 and TRBJ2-1; TRBD1 is a possible D gene (6 bases). V dropped 0 bases and J dropped 3 bases, with 9 bases sitting between them. Germline V gives CDR1 SEHNR, CDR2 FQNEAQ (reference sequence). CDR3 length equals 15 residues. In DNA, the CDR3 is TGTGCCAGCAGCTTAGCACAGGGCCTCTACAATGAGCAGTTCTTC. This sequence encodes CASSLAQGLYNEQFF. The whole variable domain, remainder taken from reference TRBV7-9 and TRBJ2-1, is DTGVSQNPRHKITKRGQNVTFRCDPISEHNRLYWYRQTLGQGPEFLTYFQNEAQLEKSRLLSDRFSAERPKGSFSTLEIQRTEQGDSAMYLCASSLAQGLYNEQFFGPGTRLTVL.

This sequence joins TRBV28 and TRBJ2-7; 10 bases align to TRBD1. V lost 7 bases to trimming and J lost 5 bases; unmatched junction nucleotides: 8. The V gene's germline CDR1 is MDHEN and CDR2 SYDVKM. The length of the CDR3 is 14 residues. The CDR3 loop is CASTSGTGVHEQYF. DNA of the CDR3: TGTGCCAGCACCTCCGGGACAGGGGTCCACGAGCAGTACTTC.

This clone was recorded once. The chain carries TRBV5-1 and TRBJ2-7; TRBD1 matches 7 bases. V lost 1 base and J lost 2; bases outside the gene matches: 12. This CDR3 comprises 17 residues. Germline V gives CDR1 SGHRS, CDR2 YFSETQ. The CDR3 DNA reads as TGCGCCAGCAGCTTGTGGGCGACAGGGAGCGTCGCCTACGAGCAGTACTTC. Amino acid sequence: CASSLWATGSVAYEQYF.

The CDR3 DNA sequence: TGTGCCAGCAGCTTAGAACTTTATAGCACAGATACGCAGTATTTT. It encodes CASSLELYSTDTQYF. This chain joins TRBV13 and TRBJ2-3, with no clear D. Looked up from germline, CDR1 is PRHDT and CDR2 is FYEKMQ (reference sequence). This CDR3 is 15 amino acids long. Trimming took 1 base from V and 0 from J, leaving 8 bases between them.

CDR3 in DNA: TGTGCCAGCAGTGAAGCGCTTAGGGAGGGGTTTCAGTACTTC. Protein product: CASSEALREGFQYF. The chain recombines TRBV2 with TRBJ2-7, with 7 bases fitting TRBD2. The V gene's germline CDR1 is SNHLY and CDR2 FYNNEI. The ends lost 0 bases at V and 10 bases at J; junction bases unmatched: 9. The CDR3 extends over 14 amino acids. Full variable domain (missing parts from reference TRBV2 and TRBJ2-7): EPEVTQTPSHQVTQMGQEVILRCVPISNHLYFYWYRQILGQKVEFLVSFYNNEISEKSEIFDDQFSVERPDGSNFTLKIRSTKLEDSAMYFCASSEALREGFQYFGPGTRLTVT.

This chain uses TRBV5-1 with TRBJ2-1; D is perhaps TRBD2 (5 bases). Germline values: CDR1 SGHRS, CDR2 YFSETQ. Trimming shortened V by 0 bases and J by 5 bases, and 12 bases separated the two germline ends. This CDR3 has 15 amino acids. CDR3 DNA: TGCGCCAGCAGCTTGGGGCGGGTTTTAGACAATGAGCAGTTCTTC. Residues: CASSLGRVLDNEQFF.

This sequence joins TRBV6-4 and TRBJ1-1; no reliable D call. This CDR3 contains 13 residues. The germline CDR1 and CDR2 sequences are MRHNA and SNTAGT. The germline V and J ends were trimmed by 3 bases and 8 bases, with 13 bases remaining between them. The chain's CDR3 is CASSDSHGREAFF. The CDR3 nucleotides are TGTGCCAGCAGTGATTCTCACGGGAGGGAAGCTTTCTTT.

This clone has just one count. The gene calls are TRBV13 and TRBJ2-7, with D perhaps TRBD1 (5 bases). The length of the CDR3 is 15 residues. The germline V and J ends were trimmed by 5 bases and 1 base, with 15 bases remaining between them. Germline CDR1 and CDR2: PRHDT and FYEKMQ (reference sequence). The CDR3 is CASSLQDTPSYEQYF. CDR3 nucleotide sequence: TGTGCCAGCAGCCTCCAGGACACTCCATCCTACGAGCAGTACTTC.

The chain links TRBV9 to TRBJ2-7; 9 bases align to TRBD1. V dropped 2 bases and J dropped 2; count of bases not matched to a gene: 2. Germline V gene sequence: CDR1 SGDLS, CDR2 YYNGEE. This CDR3 spans 14 amino acids. The CDR3 spells CASSVGQGTYEQYF. The CDR3 bases are TGTGCCAGCAGCGTGGGACAGGGAACCTACGAGCAGTACTTC.

The rearrangement links TRBV11-3 to TRBJ2-1; possible D gene TRBD1, 5 bases. This CDR3 region has 15 residues. The germline gives CDR1 SGHNT, CDR2 YENEEA. Trimming removed 5 bases from V and 2 bases from J, with 13 bases in between. CDR3 DNA sequence: TGTGCCAGCAGCCCTGGTCGCAGGGCCTACAATGAGCAGTTCTTC. It specifies CASSPGRRAYNEQFF.

This clone was picked up one time. The rearrangement links TRBV4-1 to TRBJ2-7; 10 bases are a match to TRBD1. The junction had 5 bases not matched to a gene; V was cut back by 5 bases and J by 1 base. Germline V CDR1 and CDR2: MGHRA, YSYEKL. This CDR3 has 15 amino acids. The CDR3, as DNA: TGCGCCAGCAGCTTTAGGACAGGGGGTTCCTACGAGCAGTACTTC. This gives the protein CASSFRTGGSYEQYF.

V usage is TRBV29-1 and J usage is TRBJ2-7, with D possibly being TRBD1 (5 bases). Trimming pared 4 bases from V and 2 bases from J, leaving 15 bases between. Germline V gene sequence: CDR1 SQVTM, CDR2 ANQGSEA. This CDR3 comprises 14 residues. The CDR3 is CSVVASQGTYEQYF. In nucleotides, the CDR3 is TGCAGCGTTGTAGCCTCCCAGGGTACCTACGAGCAGTACTTC.

The V and J genes are TRBV28 and TRBJ2-1; tentatively, D is TRBD2 (6 bases). V lost 7 bases to trimming and J lost 5 bases, with 30 bases between them. Germline V CDR1 and CDR2: MDHEN, SYDVKM. This CDR3 is 19 amino acids long. DNA for the CDR3: TGTGCCAGCACTACCCCGGGACTGGGGGTAGGAGGTTCACACAATGAGCAGTTCTTC. Residues: CASTTPGLGVGGSHNEQFF. Based on the CDR3 plus reference TRBV28 and TRBJ2-1, the full variable domain is DVKVTQSSRYLVKRTGEKVFLECVQDMDHENMFWYRQDPGLGLRLIYFSYDVKMKEKGDIPEGYSVSREKKERFSLILESASTNQTSMYLCASTTPGLGVGGSHNEQFFGPGTRLTVL.

This chain joins TRBV5-1 and TRBJ2-1; no definite D call. Germline V gene lookup returns CDR1 SGHRS and CDR2 YFSETQ. V lost 0 bases to trimming and J lost 6 bases, with 7 bases between them. This CDR3 contains 13 residues. The CDR3 bases are TGCGCCAGCAGCTTGGTGTCTAGCAATGAGCAGTTCTTC. Its protein product is CASSLVSSNEQFF.